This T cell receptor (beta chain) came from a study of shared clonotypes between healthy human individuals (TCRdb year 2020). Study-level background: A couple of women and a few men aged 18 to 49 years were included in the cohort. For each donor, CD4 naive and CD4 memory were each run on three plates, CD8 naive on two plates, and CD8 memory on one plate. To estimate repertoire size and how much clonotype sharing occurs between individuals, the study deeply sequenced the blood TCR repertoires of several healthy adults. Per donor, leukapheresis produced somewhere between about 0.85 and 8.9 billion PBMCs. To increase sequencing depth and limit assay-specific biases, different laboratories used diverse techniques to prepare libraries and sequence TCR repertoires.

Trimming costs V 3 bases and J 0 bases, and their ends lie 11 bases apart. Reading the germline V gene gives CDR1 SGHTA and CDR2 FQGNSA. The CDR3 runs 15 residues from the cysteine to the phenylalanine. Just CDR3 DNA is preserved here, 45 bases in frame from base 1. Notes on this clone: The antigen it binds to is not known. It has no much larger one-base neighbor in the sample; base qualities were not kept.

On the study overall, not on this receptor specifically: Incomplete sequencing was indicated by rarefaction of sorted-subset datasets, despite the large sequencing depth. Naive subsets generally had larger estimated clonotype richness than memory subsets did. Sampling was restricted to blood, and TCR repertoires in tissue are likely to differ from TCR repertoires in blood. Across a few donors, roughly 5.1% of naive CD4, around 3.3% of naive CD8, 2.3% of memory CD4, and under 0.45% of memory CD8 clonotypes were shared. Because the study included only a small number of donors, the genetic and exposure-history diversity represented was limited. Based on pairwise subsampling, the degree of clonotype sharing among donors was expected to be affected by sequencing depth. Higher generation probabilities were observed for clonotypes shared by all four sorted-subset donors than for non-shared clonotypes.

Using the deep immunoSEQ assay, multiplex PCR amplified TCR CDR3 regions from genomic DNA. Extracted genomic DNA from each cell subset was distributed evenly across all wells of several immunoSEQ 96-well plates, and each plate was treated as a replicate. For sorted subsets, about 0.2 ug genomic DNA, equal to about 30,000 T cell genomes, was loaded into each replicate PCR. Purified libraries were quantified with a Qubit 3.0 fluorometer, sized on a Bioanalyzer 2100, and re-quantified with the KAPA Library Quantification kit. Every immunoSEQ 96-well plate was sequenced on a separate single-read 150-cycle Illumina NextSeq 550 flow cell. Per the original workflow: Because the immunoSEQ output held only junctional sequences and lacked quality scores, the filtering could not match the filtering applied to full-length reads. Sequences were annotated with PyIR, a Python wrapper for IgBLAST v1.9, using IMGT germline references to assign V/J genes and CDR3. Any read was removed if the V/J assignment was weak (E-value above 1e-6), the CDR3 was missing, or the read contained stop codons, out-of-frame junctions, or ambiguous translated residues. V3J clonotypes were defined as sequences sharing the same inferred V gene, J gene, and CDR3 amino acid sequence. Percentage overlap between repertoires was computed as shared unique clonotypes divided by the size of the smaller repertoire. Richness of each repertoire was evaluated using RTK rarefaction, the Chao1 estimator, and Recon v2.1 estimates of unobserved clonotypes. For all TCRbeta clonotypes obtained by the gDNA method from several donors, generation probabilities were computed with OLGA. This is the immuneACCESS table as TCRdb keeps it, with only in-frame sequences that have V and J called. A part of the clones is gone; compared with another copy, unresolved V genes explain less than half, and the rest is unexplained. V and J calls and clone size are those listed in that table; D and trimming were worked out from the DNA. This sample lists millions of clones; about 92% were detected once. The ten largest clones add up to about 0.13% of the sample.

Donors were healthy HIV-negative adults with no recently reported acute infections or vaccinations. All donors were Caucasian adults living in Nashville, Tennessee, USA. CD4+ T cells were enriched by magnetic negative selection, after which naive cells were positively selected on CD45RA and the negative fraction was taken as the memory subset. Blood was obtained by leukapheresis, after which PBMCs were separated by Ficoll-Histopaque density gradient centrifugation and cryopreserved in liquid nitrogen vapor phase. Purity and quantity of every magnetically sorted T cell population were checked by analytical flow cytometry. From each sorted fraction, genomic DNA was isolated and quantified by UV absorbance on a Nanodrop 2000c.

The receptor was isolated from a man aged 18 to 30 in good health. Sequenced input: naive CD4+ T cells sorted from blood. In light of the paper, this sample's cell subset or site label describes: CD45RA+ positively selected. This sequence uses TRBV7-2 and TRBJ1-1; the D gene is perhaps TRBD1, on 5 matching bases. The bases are TGTGCCAGCAGCTTGAAAGGGACGGTGAACACTGAAGCTTTCTTT. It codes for CASSLKGTVNTEAFF.